This TCR beta chain derives from a study of T cell clonality in common variable immunodeficiency. In this sample, this clone turned up many times. The read ends 3 residues before the CDR3 terminus; that terminus is restored from the germline J gene. Measured with immunoSEQ multiplex PCR; TCRdb has only the in-frame clones, and not every one. The sample holds about 34,000 clones, and no clone turns up only once. Trimming at V came to 5 bases and at J to 5 bases, leaving 11 bases not matched to a gene. Per the germline V gene, CDR1 is SGHAT and CDR2 is FQNNGV. The CDR3 is 15 residues long. The rearrangement joins TRBV11-2 to TRBJ2-5; TRBD2 matches 7 bases. This receptor was taken from a person between 18 and 69 years old in good health. Sequencing used peripheral blood mononuclear cells. The CDR3: CASSPGGQGYETQYF. The covered CDR3 bases are TGTGCCAGCAGCCCGGGGGGTCAGGGATACGAGACC.